This TCR beta chain was identified during a study of T cell changes during pregnancy in multiple sclerosis. Between the trimmed V and J ends, which lost 4 bases and 1 base, there was a span of 20 bases. This CDR3 comprises 18 residues. The germline gives CDR1 SGHVS, CDR2 FQNEAQ. TCRdb's table, derived via immunoSEQ multiplex PCR, lists solely in-frame clones and lacks some. The data show roughly 75,000 clones, just over 90% seen once. This chain joins TRBV7-8 and TRBJ2-4; possible D gene TRBD2, 7 bases. The sequencing here drew on peripheral blood, taken after pregnancy. This clonotype originated in a female donor in good health, enrolled as a control in a pregnancy study. The CDR3 DNA sequence: TGTGCCAGCAGCTCCGAGGGGGAGGGGTCGTGGGCCAAAAACATTCAGTACTTC. Protein product: CASSSEGEGSWAKNIQYF.